This T cell receptor (beta chain) was retrieved from a study of blood T cells in healthy people across ages. Overall study results and limits: When set beside aged donors, long-lived donors presented more naive CD4+ cells and higher diversity. Older age coincided with a roughly linear decline in TCR beta diversity per million T cells.

Whenever a sample was processed, at least 7 million PBMCs were isolated. The authors extracted at least 5.5 micrograms of total RNA per sample. A word on this clonotype: Its antigen remains unknown. With a much larger clone just one base away, this may be a read error.

The second PCR ran roughly 6 to 12 cycles with a sample-barcoded 5' primer and J-beta primers. TCRdb used MiXCR to reprocess the 5' RACE reads, holding one entry per CDR3 protein. The profile shows roughly 1.5 million distinct CDR3 sequences, about 42% of them singletons. The CDR3 spans 15 residues. The germline gives CDR1 MNHNY, CDR2 SVGAGI (reference sequence). V lost 2 bases to trimming and J lost 3 bases; unmatched junction nucleotides: 3. The V gene is TRBV6-6, the J gene TRBJ1-2; 10 positions agree with TRBD1. This receptor was identified in a woman younger than 35 in good health. Material: blood. CDR3 in amino acids: CASSYTTGGYYGYTF. The CDR3 nucleotides are TGTGCCAGCAGTTACACGACAGGGGGCTACTATGGCTACACCTTC.